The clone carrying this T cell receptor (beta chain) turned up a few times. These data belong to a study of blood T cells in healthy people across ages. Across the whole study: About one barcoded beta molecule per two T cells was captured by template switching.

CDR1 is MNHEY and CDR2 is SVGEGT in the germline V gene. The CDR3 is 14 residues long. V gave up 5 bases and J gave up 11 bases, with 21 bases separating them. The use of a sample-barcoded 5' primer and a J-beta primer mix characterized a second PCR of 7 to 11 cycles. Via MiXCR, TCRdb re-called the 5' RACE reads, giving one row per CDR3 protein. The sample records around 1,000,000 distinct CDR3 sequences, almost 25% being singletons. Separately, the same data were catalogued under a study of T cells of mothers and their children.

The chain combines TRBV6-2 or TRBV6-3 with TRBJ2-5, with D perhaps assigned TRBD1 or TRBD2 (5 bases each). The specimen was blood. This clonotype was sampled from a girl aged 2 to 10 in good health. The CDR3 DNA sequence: TGTGCCAGCAGTCACCACCGTGGGGGAGTGGAGCAGTACTTC. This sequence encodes CASSHHRGGVEQYF.